This passage covers 32 T cell receptor beta chains from one sample sequenced in a study of T cell repertoires in cytomegalovirus infection. One entry per CDR3 protein, called by TCRdb with MiXCR from the reads. The table lists about 260,000 distinct CDR3 sequences, approximately 14% of them singletons. The source material was PBMCs. The receptors were gathered from a human donor in good health (CMV status not recorded). Some clones in this sample may be carry-over from other donors' samples.

This clonotype was counted between two and nine times. The chain recombines TRBV10-3 with TRBJ2-3, with D perhaps TRBD2 (6 bases). V lost 9 bases and J lost 4, with 14 bases in between. The CDR3 is 13 residues long. Germline values: CDR1 ENHRY, CDR2 SYGVKD. The CDR3 region has the DNA TGTGCCATTGGTGGGAGGTTGGCAGATACGCAGTATTTT. Its translation: CAIGGRLADTQYF.

The chain recombines TRBV20-1 with TRBJ1-1; D is uncertain. This CDR3 has 10 amino acids. Deletions cut 2 bases from V and 8 bases from J, with 6 bases between. The germline V gene has CDR1 DFQATT and CDR2 SNEGSKA (reference sequence). The CDR3 sequence is CSARPLEAFF. CDR3 nucleotides: TGCAGTGCTAGACCACTAGAAGCTTTCTTT.

This clonotype showed up just a few times. The chain is built from TRBV11-2 and TRBJ1-1; D is uncertain. The CDR3 spans 14 residues. V was shortened by 1 base and J by 7 bases, with 13 bases between the two germline ends. Germline V gene data show CDR1 as SGHAT and CDR2 as FQNNGV. DNA for the CDR3: TGTGCCAGCAGCTTAGTCCAGACCGGGTTTGAAGCTTTCTTT. Encoded protein: CASSLVQTGFEAFF.

This clonotype was counted ten times or more. The rearrangement joins TRBV7-6 to TRBJ2-1; D call uncertain. This CDR3 has 18 residues. V was pared by 1 base and J by 1 base, with 17 bases between. In germline, CDR1 is SGHVS, CDR2 FNYEAQ. The CDR3 region has the DNA TGTGCCAGCAGCTTAGAAGACGGGTGGGGATCTTCCTACAATGAGCAGTTCTTC. Its protein is CASSLEDGWGSSYNEQFF. Variable domain in full (rest from reference TRBV7-6 and TRBJ2-1): GAGVSQSPRYKVTKRGQDVALRCDPISGHVSLYWYRQALGQGPEFLTYFNYEAQQDKSGLPNDRFSAERPEGSISTLTIQRTEQRDSAMYRCASSLEDGWGSSYNEQFFGPGTRLTVL.

CDR3 nucleotides: TGTGCCAGCAGCAGCGGGACAGGGGAAGAAAAACTGTTTTTT. It encodes CASSSGTGEEKLFF. The chain joins TRBV7-9 to TRBJ1-4, with TRBD1 matching 10 bases. The CDR3 consists of 14 residues. The germline V gene has CDR1 SEHNR and CDR2 FQNEAQ (reference sequence). The V segment lost 5 bases and the J segment 8 bases; nucleotides outside the gene matches: 5.

This clonotype came up many times. The chain recombines TRBV5-4 with TRBJ2-3; no clear D gene. V was shortened by 2 bases and J by 0 bases, with 4 bases between the two germline ends. Germline values: CDR1 SGHNT, CDR2 YYREEE (reference sequence). The CDR3 runs to 13 residues. The DNA for the CDR3 is TGTGCCAGCAGCTTTGACAGCACAGATACGCAGTATTTT. Translation: CASSFDSTDTQYF.

This clonotype has ten or more counts. The chain has TRBV7-9 and TRBJ2-7, with TRBD1 identical over 11 bases. The CDR3 contains 14 residues. Germline CDR1 SEHNR, CDR2 FQNEAQ (reference sequence). The V and J ends lost 3 bases and 6 bases, in that order; junction bases with no gene match: 4. The CDR3, as DNA: TGTGCCAGCAGCTTCGGGACAGGGGGAGGCGAGCAGTACTTC. Protein product: CASSFGTGGGEQYF.

This clonotype has more than one count but fewer than ten. The chain uses TRBV2 and TRBJ1-6; the match to TRBD1 covers 8 bases. The CDR3 contains 15 residues. CDR1 and CDR2 (germline): SNHLY, FYNNEI. V lost 7 bases and J lost 6; bases outside the gene matches: 8. The CDR3, as DNA: TGTGCCAGCACCAAGCCGACAGGGGCTAATTCACCCCTCCACTTT. Translating it yields CASTKPTGANSPLHF.

This clonotype has a handful of counts. The rearrangement uses TRBV7-6 and TRBJ2-1; D gene uncertain. The germline V gene encodes CDR1 SGHVS and CDR2 FNYEAQ. V lost 2 bases to trimming and J lost 5 bases, with 7 bases between them. This CDR3 is built from 13 residues. The CDR3 reads CASSLTVDNEQFF. The CDR3 DNA sequence: TGTGCCAGCAGCTTAACAGTTGACAATGAGCAGTTCTTC.

This clonotype occurred many times. The chain is built from TRBV7-2 and TRBJ1-5; 10 bases map to TRBD1. This CDR3 contains 15 residues. Germline assignment: CDR1 SGHTA and CDR2 FQGNSA. V shed 2 bases and J 11 bases; nucleotides not matched to a gene: 9. CDR3 coding DNA: TGTGCCAGCAGCTTATGGGGGGGACAGGGGACAACCCAGCATTTT. As protein: CASSLWGGQGTTQHF.

The chain employs TRBV5-8 and TRBJ2-7; D is unresolved. The CDR3 spans 14 residues. The V end was cut by 0 bases, the J end by 7 bases, with 14 bases between. Germline V lookup: CDR1 SGHTS, CDR2 YDEGEE. The CDR3 reads CASSLAQLVWEQYF. The CDR3, as DNA: TGTGCCAGCAGCTTGGCCCAGCTCGTGTGGGAGCAGTACTTC.

The sample holds many counts of this clonotype. V and J are TRBV29-1 and TRBJ1-1; weak D call: TRBD1 (5 bases). Per the germline V gene, CDR1 is SQVTM and CDR2 is ANQGSEA. The CDR3 consists of 16 residues. Trimming took 4 bases from V and 6 from J, leaving 24 bases between them. The CDR3 coding sequence is TGCAGCGTTGGTCTCGTTGTGTATGCGGGGGAGGCTGAAGCTTTCTTT. Amino acid sequence: CSVGLVVYAGEAEAFF. Looking up the rest from reference TRBV29-1 and TRBJ1-1 gives the full variable domain: SAVISQKPSRDICQRGTSLTIQCQVDSQVTMMFWYRQQPGQSLTLIATANQGSEATYESGFVIDKFPISRPNLTFSTLTVSNMSPEDSSIYLCSVGLVVYAGEAEAFFGQGTRLTVV.

The chain employs TRBV4-3 and TRBJ2-5; D may be TRBD2 (5 bases). V was cut by 4 bases and J by 4 bases, with 16 bases left in between. The CDR3 is made up of 15 amino acids. Germline V gene sequence: CDR1 LGHNA, CDR2 YSLEER. The CDR3: CASSPSRGLSETQYF. The CDR3 DNA follows: TGCGCCAGCAGCCCTAGTAGAGGACTCTCAGAGACCCAGTACTTC.

A word on this clonotype: A much larger clone sits a single nucleotide away, making a read error possible. The chain links TRBV12-3 or TRBV12-4 to TRBJ2-7; 8 nucleotides match TRBD2. The CDR3 totals 14 residues. The CDR3 nucleotides read TGTGTCAGCAGTTTTGGCGGGGGGCTCTACGAGCAGTACTTC. This codes for CVSSFGGGLYEQYF.

Many counts were recorded for this clonotype. V gene TRBV28 combines with J gene TRBJ2-4, with 7 bases identical to TRBD1. The CDR3 covers 16 residues. Trimming removed 2 bases from V and 3 bases from J; junction bases left unmatched: 7. The germline V gene encodes CDR1 MDHEN and CDR2 SYDVKM. CDR3 residues: CASSLRQGDVKNIQYF. The CDR3 DNA reads TGTGCCAGCAGTTTACGGCAGGGGGACGTCAAAAACATTCAGTACTTC.

This chain links TRBV29-1 with TRBJ2-3; D tentatively fits TRBD1 or TRBD2 (6 bases each). In germline, CDR1 is SQVTM, CDR2 ANQGSEA. The CDR3 totals 16 residues. Trimming took off 4 bases at V and 4 bases at J, with 21 bases between the two ends. This chain's CDR3 is CSVGPRRGMIADTQYF. The CDR3 DNA follows: TGCAGCGTTGGACCCCGGAGGGGGATGATCGCAGATACGCAGTATTTT.

CDR3 DNA: TGCAGCGCGAGGACTAGCGGGAAAAACACAGATACGCAGTATTTT. Translation: CSARTSGKNTDTQYF. The chain has TRBV29-1 and TRBJ2-3; TRBD2 agrees at 12 bases. The CDR3 is 15 amino acids. Looked up from germline, CDR1 is SQVTM and CDR2 is ANQGSEA. The ends lost 7 bases at V and 2 bases at J; junction bases unmatched: 7.

The chain joins TRBV24-1 to TRBJ2-1; 9 bases map to TRBD2. The CDR3 is 16 residues long. V was pared by 0 bases and J by 5 bases, with 4 bases of the junction left unmatched. CDR1 is KGHDR and CDR2 is SFDVKD in the germline V gene. The DNA for the CDR3 is TGTGCCACCAGTGATTTGAGCCAGCGGGGGGACAATGAGCAGTTCTTC. Its translation is CATSDLSQRGDNEQFF.

This clonotype was detected once. This chain uses TRBV25-1 with TRBJ2-5; TRBD1 aligns across 7 bases. The CDR3 length is 17 residues. Losses at the gene ends were 5 bases for V and 5 bases for J; bases not matched to a gene: 17. Germline V gene data show CDR1 as MGHDK and CDR2 as SYGVNS. The CDR3 bases are TGTGCCAGCAGTAAGAGTTTTGGGACAGACCTTCGGGAGACCCAGTACTTC. Its translation is CASSKSFGTDLRETQYF.

This clonotype was recorded a few times. The V gene is TRBV9, the J gene TRBJ1-1; tentatively, D is TRBD1 (6 bases). Per the germline V gene, CDR1 is SGDLS and CDR2 is YYNGEE. The CDR3 has 14 amino acids. V was trimmed by 0 bases and J by 6 bases, leaving 12 bases between them. CDR3: CASSVAQDSAEAFF. The CDR3 nucleotides are TGTGCCAGCAGCGTAGCTCAGGACAGCGCTGAAGCTTTCTTT.

This clonotype was counted ten times or more. V gene TRBV2 combines with J gene TRBJ2-2; 12 nucleotides line up with TRBD2. V trimming: 3 bases; J trimming: 9 bases; junction bases outside the gene matches: 11. The CDR3 contains 17 residues. Germline lookup yields CDR1 SNHLY and CDR2 FYNNEI. CDR3 region: CASSERGLAGGPRELFF. Written as DNA, the CDR3 is TGTGCCAGCAGTGAGAGAGGGCTAGCGGGAGGGCCACGGGAGCTGTTTTTT.

This clonotype was counted ten times or more. The genes are TRBV6-2 or TRBV6-3 and TRBJ2-1, with 9 bases matching TRBD1. Per germline, CDR1 MNHEY and CDR2 SVGEGT. With V trimmed by 8 bases and J by 2 bases, 7 bases remained unmatched. The CDR3 is 15 amino acids. CDR3 protein: CASSPGTGTYNEQFF. The CDR3 region has the DNA TGTGCCAGCTCCCCCGGGACAGGGACCTACAATGAGCAGTTCTTC.

This clonotype was seen many times. The genes are TRBV20-1 and TRBJ2-5; 8 bases fit TRBD2. V lost 1 base and J lost 5; bases outside the gene matches: 6. The length of the CDR3 is 14 residues. The germline V gene encodes CDR1 DFQATT and CDR2 SNEGSKA (reference sequence). CDR3 DNA sequence: TGCAGTGCTAGAGTGTCGGGAGGGCGCGAGACCCAGTACTTC. Protein product: CSARVSGGRETQYF.

A few counts support this clonotype. The rearrangement joins TRBV7-2 to TRBJ1-2; D ambiguous. Per the germline V gene, CDR1 is SGHTA and CDR2 is FQGNSA. The CDR3 consists of 16 residues. Trimming took off 2 bases at V and 0 bases at J, with 13 bases between the two ends. DNA for the CDR3: TGTGCCAGCAGCTTAAACGCGGGAAGAGCTAACTATGGCTACACCTTC. Translated: CASSLNAGRANYGYTF.

The sample holds many counts of this clonotype. The rearrangement joins TRBV7-6 to TRBJ1-2, with D hard to call. Between the trimmed V and J ends, which lost 5 bases and 3 bases, there was a span of 16 bases. The CDR3 sequence is 15 residues long. Germline CDR1 SGHVS, CDR2 FNYEAQ. Here the CDR3 DNA reads TGTGCCAGCAGCCCGTACCCAACTGCTGACTATGGCTACACCTTC. Translation: CASSPYPTADYGYTF. The variable domain in full, completed from reference TRBV7-6 and TRBJ1-2, reads GAGVSQSPRYKVTKRGQDVALRCDPISGHVSLYWYRQALGQGPEFLTYFNYEAQQDKSGLPNDRFSAERPEGSISTLTIQRTEQRDSAMYRCASSPYPTADYGYTFGSGTRLTVV.

This clonotype was seen a few times. This chain joins TRBV6-6 and TRBJ2-3, with D unresolved. Germline CDR1 and CDR2: MNHNY and SVGAGI (reference sequence). This CDR3 spans 16 amino acids. V lost 0 bases and J 1 base, leaving 11 bases between the germline ends. This CDR3 reads CASSYSRFEGTDTQYF. The CDR3 DNA reads as TGTGCCAGCAGTTACTCGAGGTTCGAGGGCACAGATACGCAGTATTTT.

The rearrangement uses TRBV19 and TRBJ1-5; D is undetermined. This CDR3 spans 9 amino acids. The germline gives CDR1 LNHDA, CDR2 SQIVND (reference sequence). V lost 9 bases, J lost 9 bases, and 6 bases lay in between. The CDR3 nucleotides are TGTGCCAGCGGACTGCCCCAGCATTTT. Protein: CASGLPQHF.

This clonotype was counted many times. The V and J genes are TRBV10-3 and TRBJ2-7; 9 nucleotides line up with TRBD1. This CDR3 contains 15 residues. Germline CDR1 and CDR2: ENHRY and SYGVKD. J was trimmed by 4 bases and V by 0 bases; bases with no gene match: 4. The CDR3 loop is CAISESGTGSYEQYF. Here the CDR3 DNA reads TGTGCCATCAGTGAGTCCGGGACAGGGTCATACGAGCAGTACTTC.

This clonotype was picked up a small number of times. The V and J genes are TRBV7-6 and TRBJ2-7; TRBD2 might be the D (6 bases). V was pared by 5 bases and J by 7 bases, with 15 bases between. The CDR3 has 13 residues. Germline CDR1 SGHVS, CDR2 FNYEAQ. The CDR3 sequence: CASSPASDWEQYF. DNA for the CDR3: TGTGCCAGCAGCCCAGCTAGCGACTGGGAGCAGTACTTC.

Comments on this clonotype: A much bigger clone sits one base away, suggesting this may be a read error. The genes are TRBV4-1 and TRBJ1-1; D possibly corresponds to TRBD1 (6 bases). Trimming cost V 0 bases and J 1 base, with 12 bases left between them. Germline lookup yields CDR1 MGHRA and CDR2 YSYEKL. The CDR3 loop spans 16 amino acids. The DNA for the CDR3 is TGCGCCAGCAGCCAAGATTATCTAGGGGGGAACACTGAAGCTTTCTTT. It is translated as CASSQDYLGGNTEAFF.

The gene calls are TRBV20-1 and TRBJ1-1, with 7 bases identical to TRBD1. Germline values: CDR1 DFQATT, CDR2 SNEGSKA (reference sequence). Losses at the gene ends were 1 base for V and 1 base for J; bases not matched to a gene: 3. The length of the CDR3 is 14 residues. In nucleotides, the CDR3 is TGCAGTGCTAGAGTCCACAGGGGGAACACTGAAGCTTTCTTT. Amino acids: CSARVHRGNTEAFF.

The chain has TRBV29-1 and TRBJ2-1; D call uncertain. This CDR3 is built from 14 residues. Germline V gives CDR1 SQVTM, CDR2 ANQGSEA. V was trimmed by 8 bases and J by 6 bases, leaving 20 bases between them. The CDR3 nucleotides read TGCAGCTCGAGAGACTTACTACCCTTCAATGAGCAGTTCTTC. This encodes CSSRDLLPFNEQFF.